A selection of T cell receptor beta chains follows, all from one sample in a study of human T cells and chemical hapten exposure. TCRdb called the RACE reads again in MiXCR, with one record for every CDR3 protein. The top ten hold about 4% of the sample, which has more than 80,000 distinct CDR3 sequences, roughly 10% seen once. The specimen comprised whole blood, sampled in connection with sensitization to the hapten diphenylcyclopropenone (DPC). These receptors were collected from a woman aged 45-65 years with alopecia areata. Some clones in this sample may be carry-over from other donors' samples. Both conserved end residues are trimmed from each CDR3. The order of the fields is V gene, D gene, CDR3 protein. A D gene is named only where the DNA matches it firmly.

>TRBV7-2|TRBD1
ASSLTGGADTQY
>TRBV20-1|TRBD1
SAREGRSRGTTEAF
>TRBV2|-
ASSETALGAEAF
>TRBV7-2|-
ASSPERGARNEQF
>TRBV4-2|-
ASSQDNNSPLH
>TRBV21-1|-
ASSKALSIGPAGGSSYNSPLH
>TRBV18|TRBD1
ASSFLQGTSGANVLT
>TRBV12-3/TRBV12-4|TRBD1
ASSLTGAVFNEQF
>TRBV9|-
ASSVELSYEQY
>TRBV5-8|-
ASSREGQY
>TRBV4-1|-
ASSLYVADTQY
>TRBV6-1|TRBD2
ASSLAGGGQETQY
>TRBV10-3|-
AISPMEDYGYT
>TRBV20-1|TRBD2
SARHISGSSYEQY